This T cell receptor (beta chain) is from a study of radiation and T cells in renal cell carcinoma. Time point here: blood 4 weeks post-SBRT, at nephrectomy. Treatment specified: 15 Gy SBRT to primary tumor, nephrectomy 4 weeks later. Generated by immunoSEQ multiplex PCR, the TCRdb table keeps only in-frame clones and is missing some. The sample carries approximately 80,000 clones, 80% to 90% recorded once. CDR3 length equals 14 residues. CDR1 is SQVTM, CDR2 ANQGSEA, per germline. Trimming pared 6 bases from V and 1 base from J, leaving 14 bases between. The receptor was isolated from a woman aged 65 to 85 with renal cell carcinoma. The source was blood, collected from a patient whose treatment included radiotherapy and nephrectomy. The V and J genes are TRBV29-1 and TRBJ2-3, with a tentative D call TRBD2 (5 bases). This CDR3 is CSVAEGRGTDTQYF. CDR3 DNA: TGCAGCGTCGCAGAGGGTCGCGGCACAGATACGCAGTATTTT.